This T cell receptor (beta chain) was sequenced in a study of cytomegalovirus exposure and HLA in healthy donors (dated by TCRdb to about 2017). Background on the whole study: An earlier analysis of several hundred of the donors reported roughly 270 Gb of sequence data and 117 million unique TCR beta sequences from 150 million to 200 million T cells. About 300 gigabases of sequencing data and tens of millions of unique TCR sequences were included in an early release covering 500 to 750 HLA-typed donors. Of the 398 genotyped donors, approximately 82% fell in the genetic ancestry cluster associated with self-reported Caucasian donors. The study aimed to test whether cataloging public T cell receptors could reveal signatures of past pathogen exposure. The study used immunosequencing to profile the T cell repertoires of around 600 subjects and linked those repertoires to cytomegalovirus serostatus. In addition to the first cohort of 666 subjects, a separate validation cohort of 120 different subjects was used. High-throughput TCR immunosequencing, statistical association of individual TCRs with disease status, and machine learning were combined to predict cytomegalovirus infection status. To study patterns of TCR occurrence, a later analysis re-analyzed previously published TCR beta repertoires from hundreds of donors and added high-resolution HLA genotyping. Rather than using new phenotypic data, the later analysis identified candidate immune exposures from TCR beta sequences and from how often those sequences occurred across donors. In an earlier analysis of over 550 of the donors, high-throughput TCR beta sequencing was used to judge whether each TCR beta V gene segment behaved as functional or pseudogenic. Donor age, sex, ethnicity and CMV serostatus were compiled alongside the repertoire data. Genome-wide SNP genotypes for about 60% of the roughly 670 donors were used in a later genetic analysis, which treated that subset as a discovery cohort. All discovery cohort repertoires had been generated using a single sequencing platform. HLA typing included class I and class II loci at four-digit resolution. The number of typed donors differed by locus: about 629-630 for A, B, C, DRB1 and DQB1; 522 for DQA1; some 590 for DPA1; and roughly 470 for DPB1. A handful of DR-DQ haplotypes were handled as single units for association and clustering because linkage in the cohort was strong. Among 398 genotyped donors of the cohort, an average of around 240,000 unique TCR beta nucleotide sequences were sequenced per donor, roughly 18% of them non-productive. Results and caveats for the whole study, not just this receptor: The authors suggested that the approach could potentially be extended to other disease states and immunological phenotypes. When HLA alleles, especially DR and DQ, strongly co-occurred, TCR associations were difficult to assign to individual alleles. Most CMV-associated TCR beta chains appeared to be HLA-restricted in a later analysis, and the HLA associations seemed to be driven largely by CMV exposure. According to a later genetic analysis, donors in an Asian-associated ancestry cluster had fewer N-insertions in productive TCRs than the approximately 700-donor mean. The classifier was reported to diagnose cytomegalovirus status with high specificity and sensitivity in both the original and validation cohorts. In vitro tests confirmed that three of the cytomegalovirus-associated TCR beta chains recognize cytomegalovirus antigens. Compared with equally common non-associated chains, HLA-associated TCR beta chains in a later analysis were more clonally expanded and had lower generation probabilities. Presence/absence analyses assumed roughly uniform sequencing depth across donors, an assumption that may not hold. In a later analysis, TCR association rates were found to vary across HLA loci, with the most associated TCRs seen for DRB1 alleles and the fewest for HLA-C alleles. Because HLA typing was unavailable for some donors at each locus, only the typed subset was used in association tests. Most TCR sequences were observed very rarely across donors, whereas some public TCRs were present in many individuals. Linkage disequilibrium might explain the correlated functional status among segregating V segments, but an unknown experimental factor could not be excluded. A further reported finding was that TCR beta sequences accurately predicted the HLA-A and HLA-B alleles for most subjects in the first cohort. Only TCR beta chains were sequenced in this cohort, and the absence of alpha or paired-chain data limited detectable features. An association between a missense DCLRE1C variant and V-gene and J-gene trimming of TCR beta chains was found in a later genetic analysis and replicated in an independent cohort. Because counts were too low, approximately 15 rarely observed V segments, including chromosome 9 orphons, were excluded from the earlier analysis of several hundred of the donors. In a later analysis, 16,951 TCR beta sequences were associated with specific HLA alleles at a false discovery rate of 0.05. Some IMGT-functional V segments, including TRBV6-2 and TRBV6-3, could not be told apart with the 87-base-pair reads, so those segments were excluded. A later analysis reported that several top co-occurrence clusters appeared linked to parvovirus B19, influenza, CMV and Epstein-Barr virus. Broadly in line with IMGT annotations, most TCR beta V segments showed up in productive rearrangements about 87% or about 30% of the time in an earlier analysis of 587 of the donors. A cluster of highly shared sequence variants was judged likely to represent a technical artifact of the sequencing pipeline. The study listed over 150 TCR beta chains as associated with cytomegalovirus. Immune exposure information for the cohort was limited to CMV serostatus.

Library preparation was by the immunoSEQ multiplex PCR assay. For the multiplex PCR, a mixture combining 60 forward primers for TCR Vbeta segments and 13 reverse primers for TCR Jbeta segments was used. The CDR3 region of rearranged TCR beta genes was amplified from genomic DNA with a multiplex PCR assay. On the Illumina HiSeq System, the amplified TCR beta libraries were sequenced as 87-base-pair reads. On the authors' methods: Across the roughly 640 repertoires, a later analysis counted some 81 million unique TCR beta chains, some 11 million of which were shared by at least two donors. To remove PCR and sequencing errors, raw reads were error-corrected and collapsed into unique sequences using a nearest-neighbor algorithm that merged closely related sequences. CDR3 sequences were aligned to IMGT reference sequences to assign V, D and J gene segments. Each retained sequence needed at least a six-nucleotide match to both a V gene segment and a J gene segment. A rearrangement counted as productive if the CDR3 had no stop codons and remained in frame with V and J, and every other rearrangement counted as non-productive. CDR3 was defined according to IMGT convention as the region running from the second conserved V-encoded cysteine to the conserved J-encoded phenylalanine. The earlier analysis of a few hundred of the donors excluded any sequence lacking an unambiguous match to a single V gene segment. An earlier analysis of 587 of the donors called V segments functional above 56.7% productive rearrangements and segregating when the between-donor standard deviation exceeded 5%. A statistical classification framework was developed to diagnose cytomegalovirus status using the catalog of TCR beta chain sequences. V and J gene assignment, in a later analysis, came from comparing TCR nucleotide sequences with IMGT/GENE-DB human TR gene sequences. The TCRdist pipeline was used in a later analysis to assign CDR3 sequences and most-parsimonious VDJ recombination scenarios. In a later analysis, each TCR beta chain was defined by its CDR3 amino acid sequence together with its V-gene family, and reads lacking a unique V-gene family were excluded. A later analysis removed 500 to 600 highly shared, low-generation-probability nucleotide sequences to deal with suspected cross-contamination and a sequencing artifact. In a later analysis, a clonal expansion index was calculated for each public chain from normalized within-repertoire ranks of inferred template counts. Generation probabilities in a later analysis came from a VDJ recombination model fitted to out-of-frame rearrangements, and those results were checked against IGoR. In a later analysis, TCR-TCR, TCR-HLA and TCR-CMV co-occurrence was scored with hypergeometric tests, and a repertoire-size bias correction was applied to TCR pairs. A later analysis estimated false discovery rates by permuting HLA or CMV assignments 20 times. In a later analysis, co-occurring TCRs were grouped using DBSCAN, and TCRdist sequence similarity was added for clustering within HLA-allele-positive subsets. Repertoires with fewer than 30,000 or more than 120,000 public chains, plus five repertoires with anomalous nucleotide sharing, were excluded from co-occurrence clustering. What TCRdb holds here is the immuneACCESS table cut down to in-frame rearrangements. Part of the clones is not present; checked against another copy, under half of the missing clones reflect an unresolved V gene, and the others are unexplained. V and J calls and clone size are as listed in that table; D and trimming were resolved from the DNA. For this sample the table gives tens of thousands of clones, of which around 84% were detected only once. The top ten clones comprise 4.6% of the sample.

The cohort consisted of 670 or so healthy bone marrow donors. At the time of sampling, all cohort members were nominally healthy, though unrecorded immune exposures were likely present. The donor tested CMV seropositive and was one of the 289 seropositive cohort members. Every donor gave a peripheral blood sample, and the peripheral blood mononuclear cells from that sample were used for TCR beta sequencing. Genomic DNA was extracted from the blood cell samples with the Qiagen DNeasy Blood Extraction Kit. As concerns this clone: Its antigen remains undetermined. The record has no base qualities; no much larger clone is one base away.

CDR1 and CDR2, per the germline V gene, are MDHEN and SYDVKM. V drops 8 bases and J drops 6 bases, leaving 11 bases in between. Measured from the cysteine to the phenylalanine, the CDR3 is 12 residues long. CDR3 DNA is the only sequence kept; it has 36 bases, read in frame from the first base. The source material was PBMCs. This TCR came from a woman between 35 and 50 years old in good health and CMV-seropositive. The rearranged chain carries TRBV28 and TRBJ1-5, with no confident D gene call. The DNA sequence reads TGTGCCAGCGTTGAGCTCGGTCAGCCCCAGCATTTT. This is translated as CASVELGQPQHF.